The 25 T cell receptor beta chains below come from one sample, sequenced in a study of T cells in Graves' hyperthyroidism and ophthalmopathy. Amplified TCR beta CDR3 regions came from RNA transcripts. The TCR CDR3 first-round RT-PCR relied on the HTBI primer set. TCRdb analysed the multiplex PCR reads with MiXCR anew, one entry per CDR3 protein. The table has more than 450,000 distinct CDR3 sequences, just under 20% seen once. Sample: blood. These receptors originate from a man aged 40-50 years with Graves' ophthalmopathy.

DNA for the CDR3: TGTGCCTGGAGCCCCTGGGGGAACACTGAAGCTTTCTTT. Protein sequence: CAWSPWGNTEAFF. The J gene is TRBJ1-1, the V gene TRBV30; D is undetermined. The CDR3 is 13 amino acids. Trimming left V 3 bases short and J 1 base short, with 9 bases between. Germline V gene lookup returns CDR1 GTSNPN and CDR2 SVGIG (reference sequence).

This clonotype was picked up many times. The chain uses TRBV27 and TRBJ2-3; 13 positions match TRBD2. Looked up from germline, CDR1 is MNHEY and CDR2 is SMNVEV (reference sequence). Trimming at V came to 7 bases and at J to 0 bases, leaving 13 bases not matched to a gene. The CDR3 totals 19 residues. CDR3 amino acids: CASTNLRLAGGSSTDTQYF. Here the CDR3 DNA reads TGTGCCAGCACCAACCTCAGACTAGCGGGAGGCTCAAGCACAGATACGCAGTATTTT.

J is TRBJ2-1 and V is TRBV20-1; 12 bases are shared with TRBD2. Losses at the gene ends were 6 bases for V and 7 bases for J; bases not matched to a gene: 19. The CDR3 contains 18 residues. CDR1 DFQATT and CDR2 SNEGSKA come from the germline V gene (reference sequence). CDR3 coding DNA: TGCAGTGCCCCCAGCGGGCTAGCGGGGGGGGCGGGGAAAAATGAGCAGTTCTTC. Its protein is CSAPSGLAGGAGKNEQFF.

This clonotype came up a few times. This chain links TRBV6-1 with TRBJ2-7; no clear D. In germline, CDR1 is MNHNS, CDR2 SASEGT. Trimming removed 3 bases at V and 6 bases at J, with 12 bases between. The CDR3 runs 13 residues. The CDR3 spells CASSETRIVEQYF. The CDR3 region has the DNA TGTGCCAGCAGTGAGACGCGTATAGTCGAGCAGTACTTC.

The DNA of the CDR3 is TGTGCCAGCAGCCAGGCCCTGACTAGCGGGAACACCGGGGAGCTGTTTTTT. Translation gives CASSQALTSGNTGELFF. This chain connects TRBV3-1 to TRBJ2-2; 9 bases map to TRBD2. This CDR3 is built from 17 residues. J lost 1 base, V lost 3 bases, and 6 bases had no gene match. The germline CDR1 and CDR2 sequences are LGHDT and YNNKEL (reference sequence).

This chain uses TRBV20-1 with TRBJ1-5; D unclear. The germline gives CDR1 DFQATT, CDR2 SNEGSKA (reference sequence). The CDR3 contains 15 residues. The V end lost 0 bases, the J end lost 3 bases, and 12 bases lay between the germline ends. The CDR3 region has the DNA TGCAGTGCTAGAGATGCACTAATCCCCAATCAGCCCCAGCATTTT. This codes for CSARDALIPNQPQHF.

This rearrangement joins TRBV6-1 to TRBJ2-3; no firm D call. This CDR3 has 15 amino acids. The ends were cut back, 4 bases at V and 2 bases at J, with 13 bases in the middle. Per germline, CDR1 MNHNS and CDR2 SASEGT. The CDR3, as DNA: TGTGCCAGCAGTGCCGACACGCAGGTCACAGATACGCAGTATTTT. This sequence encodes CASSADTQVTDTQYF.

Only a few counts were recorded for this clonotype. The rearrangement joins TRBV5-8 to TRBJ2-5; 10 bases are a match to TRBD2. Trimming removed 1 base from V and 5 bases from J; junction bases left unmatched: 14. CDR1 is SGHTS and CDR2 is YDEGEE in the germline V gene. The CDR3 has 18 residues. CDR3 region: CASSLQKKPGLAKETQYF. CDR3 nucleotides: TGTGCCAGCAGCTTGCAGAAAAAACCGGGACTAGCGAAGGAGACCCAGTACTTC.

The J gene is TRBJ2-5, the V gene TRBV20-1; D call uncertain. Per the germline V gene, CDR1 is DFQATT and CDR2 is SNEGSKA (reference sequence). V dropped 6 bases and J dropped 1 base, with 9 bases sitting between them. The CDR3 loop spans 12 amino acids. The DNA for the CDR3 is TGCAGTGCCCACGCCATCCAAGAGACCCAGTACTTC. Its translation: CSAHAIQETQYF.

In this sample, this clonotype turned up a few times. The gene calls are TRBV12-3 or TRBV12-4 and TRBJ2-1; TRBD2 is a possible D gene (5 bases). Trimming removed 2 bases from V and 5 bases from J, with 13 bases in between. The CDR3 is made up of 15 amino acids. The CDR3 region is CASSLMAGSHNEQFF. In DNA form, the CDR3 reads TGTGCCAGCAGTTTAATGGCGGGTAGTCACAATGAGCAGTTCTTC.

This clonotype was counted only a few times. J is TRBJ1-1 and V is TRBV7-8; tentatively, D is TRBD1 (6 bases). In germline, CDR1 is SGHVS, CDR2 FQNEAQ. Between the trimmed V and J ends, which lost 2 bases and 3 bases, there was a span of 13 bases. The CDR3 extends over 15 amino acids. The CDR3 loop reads CASSLTEGGHTEAFF. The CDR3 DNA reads TGTGCCAGCAGCTTAACAGAAGGGGGGCACACTGAAGCTTTCTTT.

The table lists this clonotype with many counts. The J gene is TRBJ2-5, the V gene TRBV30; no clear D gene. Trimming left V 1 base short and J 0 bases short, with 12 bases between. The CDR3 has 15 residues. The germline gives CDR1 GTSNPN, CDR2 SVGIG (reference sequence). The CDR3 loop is CAWSGIGMYQETQYF. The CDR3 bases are TGTGCCTGGAGTGGCATAGGAATGTACCAAGAGACCCAGTACTTC.

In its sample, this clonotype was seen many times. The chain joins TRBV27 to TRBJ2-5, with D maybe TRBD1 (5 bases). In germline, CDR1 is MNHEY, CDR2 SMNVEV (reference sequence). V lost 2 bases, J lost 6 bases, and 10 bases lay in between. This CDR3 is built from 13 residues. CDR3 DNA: TGTGCCAGCAGTTTAGGCAGGGCACAGACCCAGTACTTC. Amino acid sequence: CASSLGRAQTQYF.

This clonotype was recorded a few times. The CDR3 is CATSRIDRGQQQPQHF. The CDR3 coding sequence is TGTGCCACCAGCAGGATAGACAGGGGGCAACAGCAGCCCCAGCATTTT. The chain links TRBV15 to TRBJ1-5, with 10 nucleotides matching TRBD1. CDR3 size: 16 residues. CDR1 LNHNV and CDR2 YYDKDF come from the germline V gene (reference sequence). With 3 bases clipped from V and 7 bases from J, the junction kept 9 bases outside the gene matches.

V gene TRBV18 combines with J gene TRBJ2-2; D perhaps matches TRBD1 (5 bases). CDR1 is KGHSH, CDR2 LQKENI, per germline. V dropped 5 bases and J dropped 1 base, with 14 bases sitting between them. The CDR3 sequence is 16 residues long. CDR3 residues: CASSLQQVKNTGELFF. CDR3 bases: TGTGCCAGCTCATTACAACAGGTGAAGAACACCGGGGAGCTGTTTTTT.

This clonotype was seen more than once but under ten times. The CDR3 nucleotides read TGTGCCAGTAGGGGAGACAGTTTTTATGGCTACACCTTC. Encoded protein: CASRGDSFYGYTF. The chain uses TRBV19 and TRBJ1-2; TRBD1 might be the D (5 bases). Germline V gene lookup returns CDR1 LNHDA and CDR2 SQIVND (reference sequence). The V gene lost 6 bases and the J gene lost 5 bases, with 13 bases spanning the gap. The CDR3 length is 13 residues.

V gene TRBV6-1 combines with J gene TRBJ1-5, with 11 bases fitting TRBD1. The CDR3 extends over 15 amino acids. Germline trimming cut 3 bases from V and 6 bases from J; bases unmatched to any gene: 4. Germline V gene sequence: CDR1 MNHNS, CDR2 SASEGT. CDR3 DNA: TGTGCCAGCAGTGAGGACAGGGGGCTTGTTCAGCCCCAGCATTTT. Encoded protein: CASSEDRGLVQPQHF.

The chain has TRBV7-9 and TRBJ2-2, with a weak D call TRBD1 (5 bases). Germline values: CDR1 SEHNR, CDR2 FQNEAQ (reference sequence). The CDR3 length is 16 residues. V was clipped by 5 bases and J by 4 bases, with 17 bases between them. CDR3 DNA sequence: TGTGCCAGCAGCCTGTGGACACTTTCCCTCACCGGGGAGCTGTTTTTT. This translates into CASSLWTLSLTGELFF.

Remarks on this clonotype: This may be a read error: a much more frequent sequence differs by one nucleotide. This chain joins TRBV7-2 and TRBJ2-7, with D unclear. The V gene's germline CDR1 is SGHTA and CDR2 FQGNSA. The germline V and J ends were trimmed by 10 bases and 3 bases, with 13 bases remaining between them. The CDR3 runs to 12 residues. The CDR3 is CATLSPHYEQYF. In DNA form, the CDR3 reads TGTGCCACCCTCTCCCCTCACTACGAGCAGTACTTC.

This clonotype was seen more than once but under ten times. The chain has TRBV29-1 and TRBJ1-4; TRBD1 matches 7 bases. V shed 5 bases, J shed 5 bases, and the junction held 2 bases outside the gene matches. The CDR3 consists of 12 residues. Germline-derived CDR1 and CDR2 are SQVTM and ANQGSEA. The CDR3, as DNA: TGCAGCGTTATACAGGGGAATGAAAAACTGTTTTTT. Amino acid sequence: CSVIQGNEKLFF.

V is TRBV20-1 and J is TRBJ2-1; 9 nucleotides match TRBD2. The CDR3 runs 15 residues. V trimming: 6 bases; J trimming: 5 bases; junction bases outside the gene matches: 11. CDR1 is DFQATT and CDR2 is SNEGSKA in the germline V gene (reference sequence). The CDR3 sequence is CSATPGSGSNNEQFF. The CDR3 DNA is TGCAGTGCCACCCCGGGTAGCGGGAGCAACAATGAGCAGTTCTTC.

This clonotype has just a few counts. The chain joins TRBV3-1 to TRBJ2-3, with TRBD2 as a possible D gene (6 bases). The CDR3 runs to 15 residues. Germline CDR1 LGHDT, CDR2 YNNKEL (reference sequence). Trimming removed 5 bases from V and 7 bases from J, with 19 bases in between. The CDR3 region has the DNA TGTGCCAGCAGCTTACACGGGGGACGCACGAATACGCAGTATTTT. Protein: CASSLHGGRTNTQYF.

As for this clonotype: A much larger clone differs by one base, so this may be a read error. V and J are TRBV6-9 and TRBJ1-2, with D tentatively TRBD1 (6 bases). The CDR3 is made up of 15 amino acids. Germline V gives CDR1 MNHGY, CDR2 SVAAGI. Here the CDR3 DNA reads TGTGCCAGCAGTTACGCGGGACAAAATAACTATGGCTACGCCTTC. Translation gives CASSYAGQNNYGYAF.

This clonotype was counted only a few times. In DNA form, the CDR3 reads TGCGCCAGCAGTGCGGCGGGGGACACCACAGATACGCAGTATTTT. The encoded protein is CASSAAGDTTDTQYF. The V call is TRBV10-2, the J call TRBJ2-3; TRBD2 might be the D (7 bases). V was pared by 4 bases and J by 2 bases, with 13 bases between. The CDR3 has 15 amino acids. Germline V gene lookup returns CDR1 WSHSY and CDR2 SAAADI.

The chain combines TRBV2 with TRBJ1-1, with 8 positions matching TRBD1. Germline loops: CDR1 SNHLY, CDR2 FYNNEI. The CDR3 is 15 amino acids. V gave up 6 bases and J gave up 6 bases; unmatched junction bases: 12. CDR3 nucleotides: TGTGCCAGCAGAGTGCTTTTGACAGGGGCCTCTGAAGCTTTCTTT. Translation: CASRVLLTGASEAFF.